The clone carrying this T cell receptor beta chain was picked up one time. Antigen unknown. Germline V CDR1 and CDR2: MNHNY, SVGAGI (reference sequence). This CDR3 spans 12 amino acids. Between the trimmed V and J ends, which lost 8 bases and 3 bases, there was a span of 11 bases. These data are taken from a study of CD8+ T cells in alopecia areata. At the level of the study: Patients received oral tofacitinib, 5 to 10 mg twice daily, for moderate-to-severe alopecia areata. The study's findings and limits: For patients receiving tofacitinib, scalp clonality and expanded CD8+ clones among the top 100 significantly decreased. Many expanded lesional clones persisted in scalp and blood during tofacitinib.

Extracted from the samples, RNA was reverse transcribed into cDNA to serve as the sequencing template. Clones were sequenced by immunoSEQ multiplex PCR, and TCRdb holds only the in-frame ones, with some missing. The top ten clones hold approximately 3.1% of a sample with fewer than 150,000 clones, roughly three fifths of them seen once. Sample treatment: oral pan-JAK inhibitor, 5-10 mg twice daily. The investigators collected lesional scalp punch biopsies and peripheral blood from alopecia areata patients. Sequences were derived from CD4+ T cells sorted from blood, sampled at week 24, from a patient treated with tofacitinib. The origin of this receptor is a human donor with alopecia areata. The V and J genes are TRBV6-6 and TRBJ2-7; D might be TRBD1 or TRBD2, each matching 5 bases. The CDR3 loop is CASSGPIYEQYF. CDR3 coding DNA: TGTGCCAGCTCGGGACCGATCTACGAGCAGTACTTC.